These T cell receptor beta chains were read from a single sample in a study of blood T cell repertoires in COVID-19. TCRdb keeps only in-frame clones here, not all; method: immunoSEQ multiplex PCR. The sample has about 300,000 clones, approximately 85% seen once. Sequencing was done on a sample of PBMCs or T cells enriched from blood (not recorded which). The receptors were gathered from a man between 25 and 39 years old who had recovered from COVID-19. CDR3s include the opening cysteine and the closing phenylalanine or tryptophan. The D gene is left open where the match is weak. Not every row has a clone size; where given, it reads once, few, many or a size class.

clone size: few
D gene: TRBD1
V gene: TRBV2
J gene: TRBJ1-5
CDR3 protein: CASTGTGGDQPQHF
CDR3 DNA: TGTGCCAGCACCGGGACAGGAGGGGATCAGCCCCAGCATTTT

clone size: .
D gene: TRBD1
V gene: TRBV5-1
J gene: TRBJ2-7
CDR3 protein: CASSRTGGPYEQYF
CDR3 DNA: TGCGCCAGCAGCAGGACAGGGGGGCCCTACGAGCAGTACTTC

clone size: once
D gene: .
V gene: TRBV19
J gene: TRBJ1-6
CDR3 protein: CASSTRGNSPLHF
CDR3 DNA: TGTGCCAGTAGTACCAGGGGTAATTCACCCCTCCACTTT

clone size: .
D gene: TRBD1
V gene: TRBV10-3
J gene: TRBJ2-7
CDR3 protein: CAITSGTGRFYEQYF
CDR3 DNA: TGTGCCATCACGTCCGGGACAGGGCGTTTCTACGAGCAGTACTTC

clone size: .
D gene: .
V gene: TRBV6-2/TRBV6-3
J gene: TRBJ2-5
CDR3 protein: CASSPKRALWFTEETQYF
CDR3 DNA: TGTGCCAGCAGCCCCAAGAGGGCGCTTTGGTTCACCGAAGAGACCCAGTACTTC

clone size: .
D gene: TRBD2
V gene: TRBV5-4
J gene: TRBJ2-3
CDR3 protein: CASSLVGEGTQYF
CDR3 DNA: TGTGCCAGCAGCTTGGTAGGGGAGGGTACGCAGTATTTT

clone size: .
D gene: .
V gene: TRBV6-2/TRBV6-3
J gene: TRBJ2-7
CDR3 protein: CASSYPTGNEQYF
CDR3 DNA: TGTGCCAGCAGTTACCCAACAGGGAACGAGCAGTACTTC

clone size: .
D gene: .
V gene: TRBV11-1
J gene: TRBJ2-7
CDR3 protein: CASSLAPSSYEQYF
CDR3 DNA: TGTGCCAGCAGCTTAGCTCCGTCGAGCTACGAGCAGTACTTC

clone size: once
D gene: .
V gene: TRBV6-5
J gene: TRBJ2-2
CDR3 protein: CASIQGSTGELFF
CDR3 DNA: TGTGCCAGCATCCAGGGGAGCACCGGGGAGCTGTTTTTT

clone size: few
D gene: TRBD1
V gene: TRBV19
J gene: TRBJ1-2
CDR3 protein: CASRDREFERTYGYTF
CDR3 DNA: TGTGCCAGTCGGGACAGGGAATTTGAACGTACCTATGGCTACACCTTC

clone size: .
D gene: .
V gene: TRBV7-2
J gene: TRBJ2-1
CDR3 protein: CASSLRDSHEQFF
CDR3 DNA: TGTGCCAGCAGCCTGAGAGACAGCCATGAGCAGTTCTTC

clone size: .
D gene: TRBD1
V gene: TRBV10-3
J gene: TRBJ2-3
CDR3 protein: CAISESGTGGLLSTDTQYF
CDR3 DNA: TGTGCCATCAGTGAGTCAGGGACAGGGGGCTTATTGAGCACAGATACGCAGTATTTT

clone size: .
D gene: .
V gene: TRBV18
J gene: TRBJ1-2
CDR3 protein: CASSSGENYGYTF
CDR3 DNA: TGTGCCAGCTCGTCCGGAGAGAACTATGGCTACACCTTC

clone size: few
D gene: .
V gene: TRBV5-1
J gene: TRBJ2-2
CDR3 protein: CASSSASVGALSTGELFF
CDR3 DNA: TGCGCCAGCAGCTCCGCTAGTGTGGGGGCCTTATCCACCGGGGAGCTGTTTTTT

clone size: .
D gene: .
V gene: TRBV3-1/TRBV3-2
J gene: TRBJ1-3
CDR3 protein: CASSQDPRGNTIYF
CDR3 DNA: TGTGCCAGCAGCCAAGACCCTAGGGGAAACACCATATATTTT

clone size: .
D gene: TRBD1
V gene: TRBV2
J gene: TRBJ1-5
CDR3 protein: CASSYTGTGGPQHF
CDR3 DNA: TGTGCCAGCAGTTATACCGGGACAGGGGGGCCCCAGCATTTT

clone size: .
D gene: .
V gene: TRBV6-5
J gene: TRBJ1-2
CDR3 protein: CASRLTEANYGYTF
CDR3 DNA: TGTGCCAGCAGACTGACAGAAGCTAACTATGGCTACACCTTC

clone size: .
D gene: .
V gene: TRBV2
J gene: TRBJ1-4
CDR3 protein: CASSNGGLANEKLFF
CDR3 DNA: TGTGCCAGCAGCAACGGGGGTCTAGCTAATGAAAAACTGTTTTTT

clone size: .
D gene: .
V gene: TRBV7-8
J gene: TRBJ2-1
CDR3 protein: CASQGGNNEQFF
CDR3 DNA: TGTGCCAGCCAGGGCGGGAACAATGAGCAGTTCTTC

clone size: .
D gene: TRBD1
V gene: TRBV7-2
J gene: TRBJ1-4
CDR3 protein: CASSSTGTGDEKLFF
CDR3 DNA: TGTGCCAGCAGCAGCACCGGGACAGGGGACGAAAAACTGTTTTTT

clone size: .
D gene: TRBD1
V gene: TRBV19
J gene: TRBJ1-2
CDR3 protein: CASSHDRGKTYGYTF
CDR3 DNA: TGTGCCAGTAGTCATGACAGGGGAAAAACCTATGGCTACACCTTC

clone size: .
D gene: TRBD1
V gene: TRBV13
J gene: TRBJ2-7
CDR3 protein: CASSDRDRGPYEQYF
CDR3 DNA: TGTGCCAGCAGCGACCGGGACAGGGGACCCTACGAGCAGTACTTC

clone size: few
D gene: TRBD2
V gene: TRBV7-4
J gene: TRBJ2-5
CDR3 protein: CASSLRGVAGLNRETQYF
CDR3 DNA: TGTGCCAGCAGCCTTCGGGGAGTAGCGGGGTTAAACCGGGAGACCCAGTACTTC

clone size: .
D gene: TRBD1
V gene: TRBV2
J gene: TRBJ2-2
CDR3 protein: CASSGDRVSGGELFF
CDR3 DNA: TGTGCCAGCAGTGGGGACAGGGTGTCGGGCGGGGAGCTGTTTTTT

clone size: .
D gene: TRBD1
V gene: TRBV7-2
J gene: TRBJ2-4
CDR3 protein: CASSYRGTGRDIQYF
CDR3 DNA: TGTGCCAGCAGCTATAGGGGGACAGGGCGGGACATTCAGTACTTC

clone size: few
D gene: TRBD1
V gene: TRBV5-1
J gene: TRBJ1-2
CDR3 protein: CASSLEAGGGGYTF
CDR3 DNA: TGCGCCAGCAGCTTGGAGGCAGGGGGCGGTGGCTACACCTTC

clone size: .
D gene: .
V gene: TRBV11-2
J gene: TRBJ1-1
CDR3 protein: CASRWGGMNTEAFF
CDR3 DNA: TGTGCCAGCAGGTGGGGAGGGATGAACACTGAAGCTTTCTTT

clone size: .
D gene: .
V gene: TRBV29-1
J gene: TRBJ1-1
CDR3 protein: CSVEGGGVNTEAFF
CDR3 DNA: TGCAGCGTTGAAGGGGGGGGCGTGAACACTGAAGCTTTCTTT

clone size: .
D gene: TRBD2
V gene: TRBV6-5
J gene: TRBJ2-7
CDR3 protein: CASSPGLAIGEQYF
CDR3 DNA: TGTGCCAGCAGTCCGGGACTAGCTATTGGCGAGCAGTACTTC

clone size: once
D gene: TRBD1
V gene: TRBV5-6
J gene: TRBJ1-3
CDR3 protein: CASSYPGQGRRNTIYF
CDR3 DNA: TGTGCCAGCAGCTATCCTGGACAGGGGCGAAGAAACACCATATATTTT

clone size: .
D gene: .
V gene: TRBV3-1/TRBV3-2
J gene: TRBJ2-1
CDR3 protein: CASSPVSGGYNEQFF
CDR3 DNA: TGTGCCAGCAGCCCAGTATCCGGGGGCTACAATGAGCAGTTCTTC

clone size: .
D gene: TRBD1
V gene: TRBV30
J gene: TRBJ2-3
CDR3 protein: CAWSTGTGGDTQYF
CDR3 DNA: TGTGCCTGGAGTACCGGGACAGGGGGAGATACGCAGTATTTT

clone size: .
D gene: TRBD1
V gene: TRBV6-6
J gene: TRBJ1-2
CDR3 protein: CARWTGAYYGYTF
CDR3 DNA: TGTGCCAGATGGACAGGGGCTTACTATGGCTACACCTTC